These 27 T cell receptor beta chains came from one sample sequenced in a study of T-cell memory formation after mild COVID-19. TCRdb reanalysed the 5' RACE reads using MiXCR and keeps one entry per CDR3 protein. The sample lists 300,000 to 400,000 distinct CDR3 sequences; 25% to 30% were seen once. Source material: PBMCs or a T cell subset sorted from them (not recorded which). These receptors came from an adult woman who had mild COVID-19 (a few samples of this study predate the infection). Cell type and time point are not known.

The chain links TRBV19 to TRBJ2-1, with 11 bases matching TRBD2. Per the germline V gene, CDR1 is LNHDA and CDR2 is SQIVND (reference sequence). The CDR3 sequence is 16 residues long. Trimming at V came to 3 bases and at J to 4 bases, leaving 5 bases not matched to a gene. CDR3: CASSMVSGRGYNEQFF. DNA of the CDR3: TGTGCCAGTAGTATGGTTAGCGGGAGGGGGTACAATGAGCAGTTCTTC.

This clonotype turned up a few times. The gene calls are TRBV4-1 and TRBJ2-3, with TRBD2 matching 11 bases. CDR3 length equals 16 residues. The germline CDR1 and CDR2 sequences are MGHRA and YSYEKL. J was trimmed by 3 bases and V by 3 bases; bases with no gene match: 5. CDR3 residues: CASSHTTSGGTDTQYF. The CDR3 DNA sequence: TGCGCCAGCAGCCATACCACTAGCGGGGGTACAGATACGCAGTATTTT.

The chain couples TRBV3-1 to TRBJ2-7; D possibly matches TRBD1 or TRBD2 (5 bases each). The germline V gene encodes CDR1 LGHDT and CDR2 YNNKEL (reference sequence). The CDR3 has 13 residues. V was clipped by 4 bases and J by 8 bases, with 15 bases between them. The CDR3 region has the DNA TGTGCCAGCAGCCCTCGGGGCCCCTCACAGCAGTACTTC. This codes for CASSPRGPSQQYF.

This clonotype was counted between two and nine times. The chain employs TRBV6-1 and TRBJ1-1; tentative D call: TRBD1 (5 bases). Germline CDR1 and CDR2: MNHNS and SASEGT. V was trimmed by 6 bases and J by 4 bases, leaving 15 bases between them. The CDR3 spans 14 residues. The CDR3 DNA is TGTGCCAGCAGAGAGAGGGGATGGGGCACTGAAGCTTTCTTT. Translated: CASRERGWGTEAFF.

The chain recombines TRBV2 with TRBJ2-6, with 15 positions matching TRBD2. CDR3 size: 17 residues. Germline loops: CDR1 SNHLY, CDR2 FYNNEI. V lost 6 bases to trimming and J lost 5 bases; unmatched junction nucleotides: 5. The chain's CDR3 is CASRGLAGGLRANVLTF. In DNA form, the CDR3 reads TGTGCCAGCAGAGGACTAGCGGGAGGGTTAAGGGCCAACGTCCTGACTTTC.

This clonotype was observed a few times. This chain uses TRBV27 with TRBJ1-1; D is perhaps TRBD1 (5 bases). The CDR3 sequence is 15 residues long. Looked up from germline, CDR1 is MNHEY and CDR2 is SMNVEV (reference sequence). Trimming shortened V by 2 bases and J by 4 bases, and 14 bases separated the two germline ends. For the CDR3, the DNA is TGTGCCAGCAGTTTAGGGGGTATTCCTTTCACTGAAGCTTTCTTT. Its protein is CASSLGGIPFTEAFF.

The chain recombines TRBV11-3 with TRBJ2-1; 11 bases are shared with TRBD2. Losses at the gene ends were 3 bases for V and 6 bases for J; bases not matched to a gene: 4. The germline gives CDR1 SGHNT, CDR2 YENEEA. There are 15 residues in the CDR3. CDR3 in DNA: TGTGCCAGCAGCTTTAGACTAGCGGGAAGCAATGAGCAGTTCTTC. It is translated as CASSFRLAGSNEQFF.

V usage is TRBV4-3 and J usage is TRBJ1-2; D uncertain. This CDR3 comprises 16 residues. In germline, CDR1 is LGHNA, CDR2 YSLEER. V was pared by 1 base and J by 2 bases, with 14 bases between. CDR3 nucleotide sequence: TGCGCCAGCAGCCAAGGGCCTCGGGGAGCGAACTATGGCTACACCTTC. This sequence encodes CASSQGPRGANYGYTF.

This clonotype has more than one count but fewer than ten. V usage is TRBV29-1 and J usage is TRBJ2-2, with 13 bases that match TRBD2. V dropped 0 bases and J dropped 6; count of bases not matched to a gene: 10. The CDR3 runs 18 residues. CDR1 and CDR2 from the germline V gene are SQVTM and ANQGSEA. The chain's CDR3 is CSVEDYGGTSGTAGELFF. The CDR3 region has the DNA TGCAGCGTTGAAGACTATGGGGGGACTAGCGGGACCGCCGGGGAGCTGTTTTTT.

This clonotype has just a few counts. The chain combines TRBV9 with TRBJ2-7; 7 bases agree with TRBD1. The CDR3 has 14 residues. Unmatched junction bases numbered 4, after V lost 2 bases and J lost 2 bases. The germline gives CDR1 SGDLS, CDR2 YYNGEE. CDR3 bases: TGTGCCAGCAGCGTGACAGGGAAAACCTACGAGCAGTACTTC. It specifies CASSVTGKTYEQYF.

This sequence joins TRBV4-1 and TRBJ2-1; D ambiguous. The CDR3 consists of 13 residues. The V gene lost 5 bases and the J gene lost 8 bases, with 13 bases spanning the gap. Per the germline V gene, CDR1 is MGHRA and CDR2 is YSYEKL. The CDR3 DNA sequence: TGCGCCAGCAGCTCATGGATGCGCGATGAGCAGTTCTTC. This gives the protein CASSSWMRDEQFF.

This clonotype showed up just a few times. The chain links TRBV5-1 to TRBJ2-3; TRBD1 or TRBD2 may be the D gene (5 bases each). Germline CDR1 reads SGHRS; CDR2 reads YFSETQ. V was trimmed by 4 bases and J by 0 bases, leaving 15 bases between them. The CDR3 loop spans 16 amino acids. DNA of the CDR3: TGCGCCAGCAGCCAACCTGGGACGGCTAGCACAGATACGCAGTATTTT. Protein: CASSQPGTASTDTQYF. The variable domain in full, completed from reference TRBV5-1 and TRBJ2-3, reads KAGVTQTPRYLIKTRGQQVTLSCSPISGHRSVSWYQQTPGQGLQFLFEYFSETQRNKGNFPGRFSGRQFSNSRSEMNVSTLELGDSALYLCASSQPGTASTDTQYFGPGTRLTVL.

This clonotype came up a few times. In DNA, the CDR3 is TGTGCCAGCAGCTTTACGATCACTAGCGGGAGGGCCGGGGATACGCAGTATTTT. The encoded protein is CASSFTITSGRAGDTQYF. The gene calls are TRBV7-9 and TRBJ2-3, with 13 bases identical to TRBD2. CDR3 length: 18 amino acids. The ends lost 3 bases at V and 6 bases at J; junction bases unmatched: 12. From germline, CDR1 is SEHNR and CDR2 FQNEAQ (reference sequence). The variable domain in full, with the rest retrieved from reference TRBV7-9 and TRBJ2-3, is DTGVSQNPRHKITKRGQNVTFRCDPISEHNRLYWYRQTLGQGPEFLTYFQNEAQLEKSRLLSDRFSAERPKGSFSTLEIQRTEQGDSAMYLCASSFTITSGRAGDTQYFGPGTRLTVL.

V gene TRBV5-4 combines with J gene TRBJ2-1, with TRBD1 as a possible D gene (6 bases). Between the trimmed V and J ends, which lost 3 bases and 0 bases, there was a span of 13 bases. Germline V gene data show CDR1 as SGHNT and CDR2 as YYREEE (reference sequence). CDR3 length: 16 residues. The CDR3 is CASSWFTGSSYNEQFF. CDR3 nucleotides: TGTGCCAGCAGCTGGTTTACAGGGAGCTCCTACAATGAGCAGTTCTTC. Looking up the rest from reference TRBV5-4 and TRBJ2-1 gives the full variable domain: ETGVTQSPTHLIKTRGQQVTLRCSSQSGHNTVSWYQQALGQGPQFIFQYYREEENGRGNFPPRFSGLQFPNYSSELNVNALELDDSALYLCASSWFTGSSYNEQFFGPGTRLTVL.

This clonotype was observed a handful of times. J is TRBJ1-4 and V is TRBV30, with 9 bases that match TRBD1. Trimming took 5 bases from V and 7 from J; bases not matched to a gene: 5. The CDR3 totals 13 residues. From germline, CDR1 is GTSNPN and CDR2 SVGIG (reference sequence). CDR3 region: CAWDRGKGEKLFF. The CDR3 DNA is TGTGCCTGGGACAGGGGGAAAGGTGAAAAACTGTTTTTT.

The chain couples TRBV9 to TRBJ2-3; 11 bases align to TRBD1. Germline lookup yields CDR1 SGDLS and CDR2 YYNGEE. The CDR3 contains 16 residues. V shed 3 bases, J shed 2 bases, and the junction held 5 bases outside the gene matches. The CDR3 here is CASSAQGQGATDTQYF. The CDR3 DNA sequence: TGTGCCAGCAGCGCGCAAGGACAGGGGGCCACAGATACGCAGTATTTT.

This clonotype was observed a handful of times. The V and J genes are TRBV20-1 and TRBJ2-1, with D possibly TRBD1 on 5 matching bases. This CDR3 region has 16 residues. The V gene lost 0 bases and the J gene lost 1 base, with 13 bases spanning the gap. Looked up from germline, CDR1 is DFQATT and CDR2 is SNEGSKA (reference sequence). The CDR3 reads CSARDQQGPSYNEQFF. In nucleotides, the CDR3 is TGCAGTGCTAGAGATCAGCAGGGCCCATCCTACAATGAGCAGTTCTTC.

The chain couples TRBV30 to TRBJ2-7, with D tentatively TRBD1 (6 bases). The CDR3 runs 13 residues. Germline CDR1 reads GTSNPN; CDR2 reads SVGIG (reference sequence). The V and J ends lost 4 bases and 4 bases respectively, with 14 bases between them. CDR3 sequence (DNA): TGTGCCTGGAATTTAGGGGGAATATACGAGCAGTACTTC. Residues: CAWNLGGIYEQYF. Looking up the rest from reference TRBV30 and TRBJ2-7 gives the full variable domain: SQTIHQWPATLVQPVGSPLSLECTVEGTSNPNLYWYRQAAGRGLQLLFYSVGIGQISSEVPQNLSASRPQDRQFILSSKKLLLSDSGFYLCAWNLGGIYEQYFGPGTRLTVT.

The chain carries TRBV7-6 and TRBJ2-2, with D perhaps matching TRBD2 (6 bases). Germline V gene data show CDR1 as SGHVS and CDR2 as FNYEAQ. This CDR3 spans 19 amino acids. Trimming shortened V by 4 bases and J by 0 bases, and 21 bases separated the two germline ends. In DNA, the CDR3 is TGTGCCAGCAGCTCCGGGACTGGGGAATATCTGGCGAACACCGGGGAGCTGTTTTTT. Translated, it gives CASSSGTGEYLANTGELFF.

The V call is TRBV6-2 or TRBV6-3, the J call TRBJ1-1; TRBD1 might be the D (6 bases). Germline V gives CDR1 MNHEY, CDR2 SVGEGT. Trimming took off 6 bases at V and 2 bases at J, with 16 bases between the two ends. This CDR3 comprises 15 residues. Here the CDR3 reads CASSEPGHQNTEAFF. In nucleotides, the CDR3 is TGTGCCAGCAGCGAACCGGGACACCAAAACACTGAAGCTTTCTTT.

Ten or more counts support this clonotype. The rearrangement links TRBV7-2 to TRBJ2-3, with no clear D. The CDR3 is 12 residues long. From germline, CDR1 is SGHTA and CDR2 FQGNSA. V dropped 3 bases and J dropped 5 bases, with 6 bases sitting between them. CDR3 amino acids: CASSFSRDTQYF. CDR3 coding DNA: TGTGCCAGCAGCTTTTCGCGAGATACGCAGTATTTT.

This clonotype came up a few times. The V and J genes are TRBV24-1 and TRBJ2-1, with D unclear. Deletions cut 3 bases from V and 5 bases from J, with 7 bases between. This CDR3 contains 13 residues. The germline gives CDR1 KGHDR, CDR2 SFDVKD. The CDR3 loop is CATSDGPDNEQFF. CDR3 nucleotides: TGTGCCACCAGTGATGGGCCGGACAATGAGCAGTTCTTC.

The chain joins TRBV12-3 or TRBV12-4 to TRBJ1-5; weak D call: TRBD1 (6 bases). V lost 7 bases and J lost 4, with 11 bases in between. There are 13 residues in the CDR3. The DNA for the CDR3 is TGTGCCAGCATGGGTAGGGGGAATCAGCCCCAGCATTTT. Encoded protein: CASMGRGNQPQHF.

The gene calls are TRBV18 and TRBJ2-1; 12 bases line up with TRBD1. This CDR3 has 16 residues. Germline V gene sequence: CDR1 KGHSH, CDR2 LQKENI. V gave up 3 bases and J gave up 8 bases; unmatched junction bases: 8. In DNA form, the CDR3 reads TGTGCCAGCTCACCCACGGTGGGACAGGGGGCTGATGAGCAGTTCTTC. Protein sequence: CASSPTVGQGADEQFF. Full variable domain (rest looked up from reference TRBV18 and TRBJ2-1): NAGVMQNPRHLVRRRGQEARLRCSPMKGHSHVYWYRQLPEEGLKFMVYLQKENIIDESGMPKERFSAEFPKEGPSILRIQQVVRGDSAAYFCASSPTVGQGADEQFFGPGTRLTVL.

This sequence joins TRBV4-1 and TRBJ2-1, with TRBD2 matching over 12 bases. V was pared by 6 bases and J by 7 bases, with 10 bases of the junction left unmatched. The V gene's germline CDR1 is MGHRA and CDR2 YSYEKL. There are 16 residues in the CDR3. The CDR3 spells CASSAPLAGGSNEQFF. DNA of the CDR3: TGCGCCAGCAGTGCACCACTAGCGGGGGGATCAAATGAGCAGTTCTTC.

This clonotype was found many times. This chain joins TRBV29-1 and TRBJ2-4; 8 bases align to TRBD1. The germline V gene has CDR1 SQVTM and CDR2 ANQGSEA. CDR3 length: 15 residues. Trimming removed 4 bases from V and 2 bases from J; junction bases left unmatched: 7. CDR3 in DNA: TGCAGCGTTGTGACAGGGGTATTGTCCAAAAACATTCAGTACTTC. It translates to CSVVTGVLSKNIQYF.

The rearrangement uses TRBV2 and TRBJ1-1; D gene ambiguous. This CDR3 comprises 11 residues. Between the trimmed V and J ends, which lost 3 bases and 11 bases, there was a span of 10 bases. Germline assignment: CDR1 SNHLY and CDR2 FYNNEI. DNA for the CDR3: TGTGCCAGCAGTGATAGGCCGAAGGCTTTCTTT. Translation gives CASSDRPKAFF.